This passage covers 19 T cell receptor beta chains from one sample sequenced in a study of blood T cell repertoires in COVID-19 (dated by TCRdb to the early 2020s). Libraries were constructed by the immunoSEQ multiplex PCR assay. The table comes from immuneACCESS by way of TCRdb, which keeps in-frame sequences with V and J called. Part of the clones is missing from these tables; in studies checked, under half for an unresolved V gene and the rest for unknown reasons. Here the sample has fewer than 300,000 clones; around nine tenths occur a single time. The biggest ten clones account for 8.5% to 10% of the sample. The specimen sequenced was peripheral blood. All receptors come from a middle-aged man who had recovered from COVID-19.

This chain joins TRBV28 and TRBJ1-1; D unclear. With 5 bases removed from V and 4 bases from J, the gap between germline ends came to 17 bases. The CDR3 spans 15 residues. Germline CDR1 MDHEN, CDR2 SYDVKM. CDR3 region: CASSTGSPRGTEAFF. The CDR3 nucleotides read TGTGCCAGCAGTACGGGGTCCCCCCGGGGCACTGAAGCTTTCTTT.

The rearrangement joins TRBV7-2 to TRBJ1-2; a possible D gene is TRBD1 (6 bases). Germline-derived CDR1 and CDR2 are SGHTA and FQGNSA. V was clipped by 5 bases and J by 3 bases, with 22 bases between them. The CDR3 spans 17 residues. The CDR3 here is CASSTRPRDTFYYGYTF. The CDR3 DNA follows: TGTGCCAGCAGCACAAGACCCCGGGACACATTCTACTATGGCTACACCTTC.

This clone occurred once. The chain uses TRBV7-9 and TRBJ2-1; TRBD2 agrees at 8 bases. The CDR3 totals 14 residues. The ends lost 5 bases at V and 8 bases at J; junction bases unmatched: 8. CDR1 is SEHNR, CDR2 FQNEAQ, per germline (reference sequence). CDR3 sequence (DNA): TGTGCCAGCAGCAACCGGACTAGCAGCGATGAGCAGTTCTTC. Amino acid sequence: CASSNRTSSDEQFF.

The CDR3 spells CASSPGQDSNQPQHF. The CDR3 region has the DNA TGCGCCAGCAGTCCCGGACAGGATAGCAATCAGCCCCAGCATTTT. The chain joins TRBV4-1 to TRBJ1-5, with TRBD1 matching 7 bases. The germline CDR1 and CDR2 sequences are MGHRA and YSYEKL. The CDR3 has 15 amino acids. V gave up 6 bases and J gave up 0 bases; unmatched junction bases: 5.

The chain uses TRBV6-4 and TRBJ2-2, with 7 bases matching TRBD2. CDR1 MRHNA and CDR2 SNTAGT come from the germline V gene. The V segment lost 3 bases and the J segment 3 bases; nucleotides outside the gene matches: 13. The CDR3 consists of 18 residues. CDR3 loop: CASSESPAGRWDTGELFF. The CDR3 DNA reads TGTGCCAGCAGTGAAAGTCCAGCGGGAAGATGGGACACCGGGGAGCTGTTTTTT.

This chain links TRBV5-1 with TRBJ1-1, with unresolved D. The CDR3 is 13 amino acids. Trimming took off 5 bases at V and 3 bases at J, with 11 bases between the two ends. The germline CDR1 and CDR2 sequences are SGHRS and YFSETQ. The CDR3 sequence: CASSDTVYTEAFF. The CDR3 DNA reads as TGCGCCAGCAGTGACACGGTTTACACTGAAGCTTTCTTT.

This chain joins TRBV18 and TRBJ1-1; D may be TRBD1 (5 bases). Trimming left V 0 bases short and J 11 bases short, with 16 bases between. The CDR3 covers 14 residues. Germline loops: CDR1 KGHSH, CDR2 LQKENI. CDR3 region: CASSPPVGREDAFF. The DNA of the CDR3 is TGTGCCAGCTCACCACCTGTGGGCAGGGAGGATGCTTTCTTT.

The chain has TRBV7-3 and TRBJ2-3, with D tentatively TRBD2 (6 bases). Trimming took off 0 bases at V and 4 bases at J, with 14 bases between the two ends. The CDR3 covers 16 residues. CDR1 and CDR2 from the germline V gene are SGHTA and FQGTGA. The CDR3 region has the DNA TGTGCCAGCAGCTTAACGGCGACTAGTAGTCCAGATACGCAGTATTTT. Protein: CASSLTATSSPDTQYF.

This sequence joins TRBV27 and TRBJ2-7; unclear D gene. Germline V gene data show CDR1 as MNHEY and CDR2 as SMNVEV (reference sequence). The CDR3 consists of 12 residues. Trimming left V 5 bases short and J 2 bases short, with 7 bases between. CDR3 sequence reads: CASSPSPYEQYF. Written as DNA, the CDR3 is TGTGCCAGCAGTCCCTCCCCCTACGAGCAGTACTTC.

V usage is TRBV6-5 and J usage is TRBJ2-4, with 7 bases lining up with TRBD1. From germline, CDR1 is MNHEY and CDR2 SVGAGI. Trimming at V came to 10 bases and at J to 2 bases, leaving 8 bases not matched to a gene. There are 14 residues in the CDR3. CDR3: CAIHQGQPKNIQYF. The CDR3 region has the DNA TGTGCCATCCACCAGGGACAGCCCAAAAACATTCAGTACTTC.

This sequence joins TRBV24-1 and TRBJ2-3; 7 bases fit TRBD2. CDR1 is KGHDR and CDR2 is SFDVKD in the germline V gene. Trimming removed 2 bases from V and 0 bases from J; junction bases left unmatched: 19. CDR3 length equals 21 residues. CDR3 loop: CATSDSGTGTTQLRSTDTQYF. As DNA, the CDR3 is TGTGCCACCAGTGATTCAGGGACCGGGACTACCCAATTGAGGAGCACAGATACGCAGTATTTT.

The J gene is TRBJ1-2, the V gene TRBV27; TRBD1 aligns across 10 bases. Germline CDR1 reads MNHEY; CDR2 reads SMNVEV (reference sequence). V lost 5 bases and J lost 9; bases outside the gene matches: 18. CDR3 length equals 17 residues. CDR3: CASSPRDRGPTGFRYTF. The CDR3 DNA sequence: TGTGCCAGCAGTCCCCGGGACAGGGGCCCTACGGGTTTTCGCTACACCTTC.

V gene TRBV9 combines with J gene TRBJ2-1; TRBD2 might be the D (5 bases). The germline CDR1 and CDR2 sequences are SGDLS and YYNGEE. The CDR3 contains 17 residues. Trimming shortened V by 4 bases and J by 0 bases, and 17 bases separated the two germline ends. The DNA for the CDR3 is TGTGCCAGCAGCAAAGATGGAGGCTTAAGCTCCTACAATGAGCAGTTCTTC. Its translation is CASSKDGGLSSYNEQFF.

The chain joins TRBV7-2 to TRBJ2-7; tentatively, D is TRBD2 (5 bases). V was trimmed by 5 bases and J by 4 bases, leaving 18 bases between them. CDR1 is SGHTA and CDR2 is FQGNSA in the germline V gene. There are 15 residues in the CDR3. Here the CDR3 DNA reads TGTGCCAGCAGCCCCAGCGCGGGCTTTGGGTACGAGCAGTACTTC. It yields the protein CASSPSAGFGYEQYF.

J is TRBJ2-5 and V is TRBV5-1; 8 bases align to TRBD2. CDR1 and CDR2 (germline): SGHRS, YFSETQ. The junction had 8 bases not matched to a gene; V was cut back by 3 bases and J by 1 base. The CDR3 runs to 16 residues. CDR3 protein: CASSSIAGPRQETQYF. The CDR3 DNA reads as TGCGCCAGCAGCTCTATAGCGGGGCCCCGCCAAGAGACCCAGTACTTC.

This chain links TRBV18 with TRBJ2-7; 11 bases match TRBD2. This CDR3 has 14 amino acids. CDR1 is KGHSH and CDR2 is LQKENI in the germline V gene. V gave up 4 bases and J gave up 2 bases; unmatched junction bases: 1. In nucleotides, the CDR3 is TGTGCCAGCTCACTTAGCGGGAGGGCCTACGAGCAGTACTTC. It yields the protein CASSLSGRAYEQYF.

This chain uses TRBV19 with TRBJ2-4; no firm D call. V lost 1 base to trimming and J lost 4 bases, with 14 bases between them. CDR1 and CDR2 (germline): LNHDA, SQIVND (reference sequence). The CDR3 runs 16 residues. DNA for the CDR3: TGTGCCAGTAGTATAGGAAGGTCAGGCCTAAAAAACATTCAGTACTTC. Translated, it gives CASSIGRSGLKNIQYF.

The chain employs TRBV19 and TRBJ1-4, with 7 bases that match TRBD1. This CDR3 is 13 amino acids long. Trimming took 6 bases from V and 10 from J; bases not matched to a gene: 8. Germline V lookup: CDR1 LNHDA, CDR2 SQIVND (reference sequence). The CDR3: CASSHPQGGKLFF. DNA for the CDR3: TGTGCCAGTAGCCACCCCCAGGGGGGAAAACTGTTTTTT.

DNA of the CDR3: TGTGCCAGCGGACAGGGTGGTGGCGAGCAGTACTTC. It encodes CASGQGGGEQYF. The chain joins TRBV2 to TRBJ2-7; 8 bases align to TRBD1. The CDR3 is made up of 12 amino acids. Germline V gene sequence: CDR1 SNHLY, CDR2 FYNNEI. V lost 8 bases and J lost 6; bases outside the gene matches: 6.